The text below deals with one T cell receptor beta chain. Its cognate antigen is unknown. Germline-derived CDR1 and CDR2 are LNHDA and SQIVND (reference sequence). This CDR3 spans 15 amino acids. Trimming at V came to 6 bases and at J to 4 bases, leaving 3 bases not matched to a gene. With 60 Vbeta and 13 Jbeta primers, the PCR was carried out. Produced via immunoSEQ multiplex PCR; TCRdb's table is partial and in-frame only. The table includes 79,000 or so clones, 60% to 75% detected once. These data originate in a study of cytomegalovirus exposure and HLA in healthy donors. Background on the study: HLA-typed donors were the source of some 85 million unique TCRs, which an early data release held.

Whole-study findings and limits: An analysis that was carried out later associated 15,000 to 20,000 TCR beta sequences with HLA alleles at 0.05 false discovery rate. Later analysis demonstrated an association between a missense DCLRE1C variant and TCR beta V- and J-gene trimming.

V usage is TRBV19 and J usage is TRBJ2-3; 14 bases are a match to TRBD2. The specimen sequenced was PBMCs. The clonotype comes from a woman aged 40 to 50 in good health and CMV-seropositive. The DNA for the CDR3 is TGTGCCAGTAGGGAGACTAGCGGGAGGGCAGATACGCAGTATTTT. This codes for CASRETSGRADTQYF.